The 29 T cell receptor beta chains in this list originate from one sample, sequenced in a study of shared clonotypes between healthy human individuals. CD45RO negativity and positive selection for CCR7 defined naive CD8 cells, a population that excluded terminally differentiated effector memory CD45RA+ cells. Some clones are missing from TCRdb's copy, which holds only in-frame ones; the method was immunoSEQ multiplex PCR. The data contain some 2.1 million clones, 93% of them singletons. The sequencing input was naive CD8+ T cells from PBMCs. The receptors were gathered from a man aged 18 to 30 in good health. Some clones in this sample may be carry-over from other donors' samples.

This rearrangement joins TRBV29-1 to TRBJ2-7; 11 nucleotides line up with TRBD2. This CDR3 is built from 17 residues. The junction had 11 bases not matched to a gene; V was cut back by 4 bases and J by 0 bases. In germline, CDR1 is SQVTM, CDR2 ANQGSEA. CDR3 in DNA: TGCAGCGTTGCAGGGCTGACTAGCGGGATTAGCTCCTACGAGCAGTACTTC. Translating gives CSVAGLTSGISSYEQYF.

The genes are TRBV11-2 and TRBJ2-1; D is undetermined. Germline CDR1 and CDR2: SGHAT and FQNNGV. The CDR3 totals 12 residues. The V gene lost 5 bases and the J gene lost 6 bases, with 8 bases spanning the gap. This CDR3 is CASSPGSNEQFF. DNA for the CDR3: TGTGCCAGCAGCCCAGGAAGCAATGAGCAGTTCTTC.

The DNA of the CDR3 is TGTGCCAGTAGTATGGGGGCCTTTTCGCACTACGAGCAGTACTTC. Translating it yields CASSMGAFSHYEQYF. The genes are TRBV19 and TRBJ2-7, with D perhaps matching TRBD1 (6 bases). This CDR3 has 15 residues. Germline CDR1 LNHDA, CDR2 SQIVND (reference sequence). Trimming pared 3 bases from V and 3 bases from J, leaving 15 bases between.

The chain combines TRBV19 with TRBJ1-2; no clear D. Trimming pared 5 bases from V and 4 bases from J, leaving 11 bases between. Germline V gene sequence: CDR1 LNHDA, CDR2 SQIVND (reference sequence). This CDR3 contains 13 residues. The CDR3 DNA sequence: TGTGCCAGTAGTTACCGGACGATCTATGGCTACACCTTC. Its translation: CASSYRTIYGYTF.

CDR3 nucleotides: TGTGCCACCAGCAGGGACAGGGGAATCTATCAGCCCCAGCATTTT. Its translation: CATSRDRGIYQPQHF. The V gene is TRBV15, the J gene TRBJ1-5; 9 bases match TRBD1. CDR3 size: 15 residues. V trimming: 3 bases; J trimming: 5 bases; junction bases outside the gene matches: 5. Germline CDR1 reads LNHNV; CDR2 reads YYDKDF (reference sequence).

This clone was counted only a few times. The chain combines TRBV9 with TRBJ1-5; TRBD1 agrees at 7 bases. Per germline, CDR1 SGDLS and CDR2 YYNGEE. The CDR3 is 14 amino acids. V gave up 4 bases and J gave up 7 bases; unmatched junction bases: 8. CDR3 sequence: CASSPNDRDQPQHF. The CDR3 coding sequence is TGTGCCAGCAGCCCAAACGACAGGGACCAGCCCCAGCATTTT.

This chain connects TRBV25-1 to TRBJ2-1; the match to TRBD1 covers 7 bases. The CDR3 spans 15 residues. Germline assignment: CDR1 MGHDK and CDR2 SYGVNS. V was pared by 1 base and J by 7 bases, with 7 bases of the junction left unmatched. The CDR3 region has the DNA TGTGCCAGCAGTGAATTCCGAACAGGGGCAAATGAGCAGTTCTTC. Translation: CASSEFRTGANEQFF.

V is TRBV5-5 and J is TRBJ2-7; D gene uncertain. V lost 5 bases to trimming and J lost 2 bases, with 8 bases between them. From germline, CDR1 is SGHKS and CDR2 YYEKEE (reference sequence). The CDR3 spans 12 residues. The CDR3 protein is CASRPSPYEQYF. DNA for the CDR3: TGTGCCAGCAGGCCATCCCCCTACGAGCAGTACTTC.

V usage is TRBV30 and J usage is TRBJ2-1; D is perhaps TRBD2 (5 bases). CDR1 is GTSNPN, CDR2 SVGIG, per germline (reference sequence). V lost 3 bases, J lost 2 bases, and 11 bases lay in between. The CDR3 covers 14 residues. DNA of the CDR3: TGTGCCTGGAGGGTGACTAACACCTACAATGAGCAGTTCTTC. Amino acids: CAWRVTNTYNEQFF.

This rearrangement joins TRBV28 to TRBJ2-1; D possibly corresponds to TRBD2 (7 bases). Trimming removed 6 bases at V and 10 bases at J, with 13 bases between. Germline V lookup: CDR1 MDHEN, CDR2 SYDVKM. The CDR3 is made up of 12 amino acids. The CDR3 coding sequence is TGTGCCAGCAGATCGGGGGGCTTCGAGCAGTTCTTC. Translating it yields CASRSGGFEQFF.

The rearrangement links TRBV15 to TRBJ1-3; no firm D call. From germline, CDR1 is LNHNV and CDR2 YYDKDF (reference sequence). Trimming shortened V by 1 base and J by 0 bases, and 1 base separated the two germline ends. CDR3 length: 13 residues. CDR3 sequence (DNA): TGTGCCACCAGCAGAGTCTCTGGAAACACCATATATTTT. The encoded protein is CATSRVSGNTIYF.

This sequence joins TRBV28 and TRBJ2-6, with 12 bases lining up with TRBD2. The CDR3 runs 19 residues. V lost 3 bases to trimming and J lost 2 bases; unmatched junction nucleotides: 8. In germline, CDR1 is MDHEN, CDR2 SYDVKM. The CDR3 loop is CASSLLAGGPETGANVLTF. The CDR3 DNA sequence: TGTGCCAGCAGTTTGCTAGCGGGAGGGCCGGAGACTGGGGCCAACGTCCTGACTTTC.

This chain joins TRBV10-3 and TRBJ2-7; no clear D. V gave up 0 bases and J gave up 3 bases, with 9 bases separating them. Germline V gene sequence: CDR1 ENHRY, CDR2 SYGVKD. The CDR3 is made up of 14 amino acids. Here the CDR3 reads CAISESNLGYEQYF. The CDR3, as DNA: TGTGCCATCAGTGAGTCTAATTTGGGCTACGAGCAGTACTTC.

This clone was recorded only once. The chain joins TRBV28 to TRBJ2-1; 12 positions match TRBD2. Per germline, CDR1 MDHEN and CDR2 SYDVKM. The ends lost 6 bases at V and 8 bases at J; junction bases unmatched: 11. The CDR3 is made up of 16 amino acids. CDR3 sequence reads: CASRNLKLAGGYEQFF. The CDR3 DNA reads as TGTGCCAGCAGGAATCTCAAACTAGCGGGAGGCTATGAGCAGTTCTTC.

The chain has TRBV6-5 and TRBJ2-7; D possibly corresponds to TRBD1 (6 bases). Germline lookup yields CDR1 MNHEY and CDR2 SVGAGI. CDR3 length equals 14 residues. V lost 5 bases and J 0 bases, leaving 11 bases between the germline ends. CDR3 residues: CASSAGQLSYEQYF. The DNA of the CDR3 is TGTGCCAGCAGTGCAGGACAGCTCTCCTACGAGCAGTACTTC.

This sequence joins TRBV4-1 and TRBJ2-1, with D unclear. The ends were cut back, 3 bases at V and 2 bases at J, with 2 bases in the middle. The germline V gene encodes CDR1 MGHRA and CDR2 YSYEKL. The CDR3 contains 12 residues. The CDR3, as DNA: TGCGCCAGCAGCCACCCCTACAATGAGCAGTTCTTC. It yields the protein CASSHPYNEQFF.

The chain carries TRBV14 and TRBJ2-2; TRBD1 agrees at 7 bases. This CDR3 spans 16 amino acids. CDR1 is SGHDN, CDR2 FVKESK, per germline. Trimming took 5 bases from V and 6 from J; bases not matched to a gene: 12. The chain's CDR3 is CASSSRQGRRAGELFF. DNA of the CDR3: TGTGCCAGCAGCTCACGACAGGGTCGGCGGGCCGGGGAGCTGTTTTTT. The full variable domain, with the rest looked up from reference TRBV14 and TRBJ2-2, is EAGVTQFPSHSVIEKGQTVTLRCDPISGHDNLYWYRRVMGKEIKFLLHFVKESKQDESGMPNNRFLAERTGGTYSTLKVQPAELEDSGVYFCASSSRQGRRAGELFFGEGSRLTVL.

The V call is TRBV4-3, the J call TRBJ2-7; D remains unclear. Germline loops: CDR1 LGHNA, CDR2 YSLEER. Trimming shortened V by 1 base and J by 5 bases, and 12 bases separated the two germline ends. This CDR3 has 14 amino acids. The CDR3 nucleotides read TGCGCCAGCAGCCAAGTGATAGGGCCCCACGAGCAGTACTTC. Protein: CASSQVIGPHEQYF.

The chain carries TRBV4-3 and TRBJ2-7; no clear D. Germline V gene data show CDR1 as LGHNA and CDR2 as YSLEER. The CDR3 consists of 14 residues. Trimming left V 0 bases short and J 0 bases short, with 6 bases between. DNA of the CDR3: TGCGCCAGCAGCCAAGATCGGTCCTCCTACGAGCAGTACTTC. Its translation is CASSQDRSSYEQYF.

The chain is built from TRBV5-8 and TRBJ2-1; D gene ambiguous. There are 18 residues in the CDR3. Trimming stripped 0 bases from V and 5 bases from J, with 21 bases between. Germline CDR1 reads SGHTS; CDR2 reads YDEGEE. Here the CDR3 DNA reads TGTGCCAGCAGCTTGGTGATGGTTTTGTTTGGGCAAAACAATGAGCAGTTCTTC. It codes for CASSLVMVLFGQNNEQFF.

The chain joins TRBV13 to TRBJ2-3; TRBD2 is a possible D gene (7 bases). The germline V and J ends were trimmed by 5 bases and 0 bases, with 15 bases remaining between them. Per the germline V gene, CDR1 is PRHDT and CDR2 is FYEKMQ (reference sequence). This CDR3 region has 16 residues. The CDR3 DNA is TGTGCCAGCAGCCTTCTCGGGGGGCAAAGCACAGATACGCAGTATTTT. This encodes CASSLLGGQSTDTQYF.

V gene TRBV4-2 combines with J gene TRBJ1-1; D is unresolved. Germline V gene lookup returns CDR1 LGHNA and CDR2 YNFKEQ. V dropped 0 bases and J dropped 1 base, with 21 bases sitting between them. CDR3 length: 19 residues. The CDR3 here is CASSQDLGWRERGNTEAFF. The CDR3 DNA follows: TGTGCCAGCAGCCAAGATCTGGGGTGGAGGGAGAGAGGGAACACTGAAGCTTTCTTT.

This chain uses TRBV4-3 with TRBJ1-2; D remains ambiguous. The germline V and J ends were trimmed by 1 base and 2 bases, with 20 bases remaining between them. Germline V lookup: CDR1 LGHNA, CDR2 YSLEER. The CDR3 covers 18 residues. CDR3 region: CASSQGVPRHPRNYGYTF. CDR3 sequence (DNA): TGCGCCAGCAGCCAAGGAGTCCCTCGGCACCCACGGAACTATGGCTACACCTTC.

The chain recombines TRBV5-8 with TRBJ2-2; the match to TRBD2 covers 11 bases. This CDR3 is built from 16 residues. Trimming cost V 5 bases and J 2 bases; bases outside gene matches: 5. Germline loops: CDR1 SGHTS, CDR2 YDEGEE. As DNA, the CDR3 is TGTGCCAGCAGGCCTGGGACTAGCGGAAACACCGGGGAGCTGTTTTTT. Its protein product is CASRPGTSGNTGELFF.

This chain connects TRBV6-4 to TRBJ2-3; a possible D gene is TRBD2 (5 bases). The germline V gene has CDR1 MRHNA and CDR2 SNTAGT. The CDR3 totals 17 residues. The V end was cut by 2 bases, the J end by 0 bases, with 15 bases between. The CDR3 nucleotides are TGTGCCAGCAGTGACACTACCGCTCTAGCTAGCACAGATACGCAGTATTTT. It yields the protein CASSDTTALASTDTQYF.

As concerns this clone: Additional DNA sequences in this sample encode the identical CDR3. The chain is built from TRBV6-1 and TRBJ1-2, with D tentatively TRBD1 (5 bases). This CDR3 is built from 13 residues. Trimming took 2 bases from V and 6 from J, leaving 10 bases between them. Germline loops: CDR1 MNHNS, CDR2 SASEGT. The CDR3 sequence: CASSERGRDGYTF. DNA for the CDR3: TGTGCCAGCAGTGAAAGAGGCAGGGATGGCTACACCTTC.

The rearrangement uses TRBV7-2 and TRBJ2-3, with 10 bases lining up with TRBD2. The CDR3 covers 15 residues. CDR1 is SGHTA, CDR2 FQGNSA, per germline. After removal of 5 bases from V and 4 bases from J, the junction contained 6 bases not matched to a gene. CDR3 coding DNA: TGTGCCAGCAGCCCGGGAAGCGGGAGGGCAGATACGCAGTATTTT. This encodes CASSPGSGRADTQYF.

The rearrangement joins TRBV7-9 to TRBJ2-7; D call uncertain. Looked up from germline, CDR1 is SEHNR and CDR2 is FQNEAQ (reference sequence). The CDR3 runs 15 residues. Trimming took 2 bases from V and 0 from J, leaving 11 bases between them. CDR3: CASSLPSGSSYEQYF. The CDR3 nucleotides read TGTGCCAGCAGCTTACCTTCGGGCAGCTCCTACGAGCAGTACTTC.

V gene TRBV9 combines with J gene TRBJ2-3, with D uncertain. V was shortened by 2 bases and J by 2 bases, with 9 bases between the two germline ends. This CDR3 region has 14 residues. In germline, CDR1 is SGDLS, CDR2 YYNGEE. This CDR3 is CASSVRRTTDTQYF. DNA for the CDR3: TGTGCCAGCAGCGTTAGGCGGACCACAGATACGCAGTATTTT.